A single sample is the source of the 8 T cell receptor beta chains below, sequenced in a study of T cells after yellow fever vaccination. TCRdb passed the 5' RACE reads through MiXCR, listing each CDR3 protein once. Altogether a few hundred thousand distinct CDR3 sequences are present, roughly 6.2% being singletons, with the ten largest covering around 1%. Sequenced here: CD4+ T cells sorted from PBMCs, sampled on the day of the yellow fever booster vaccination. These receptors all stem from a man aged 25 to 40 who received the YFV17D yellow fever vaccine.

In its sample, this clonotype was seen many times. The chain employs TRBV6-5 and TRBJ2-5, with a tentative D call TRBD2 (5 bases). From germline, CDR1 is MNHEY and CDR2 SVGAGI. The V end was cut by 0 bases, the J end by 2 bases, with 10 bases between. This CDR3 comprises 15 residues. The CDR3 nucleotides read TGTGCCAGCAGTTACTCGTTCGAGCGGCAAGAGACCCAGTACTTC. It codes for CASSYSFERQETQYF.

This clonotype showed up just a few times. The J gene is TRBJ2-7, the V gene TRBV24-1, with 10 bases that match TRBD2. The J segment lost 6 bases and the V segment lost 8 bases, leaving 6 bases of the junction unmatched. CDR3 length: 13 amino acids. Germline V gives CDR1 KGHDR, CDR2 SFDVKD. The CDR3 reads CATKREGECEQYF. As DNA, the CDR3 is TGTGCCACCAAGCGGGAGGGTGAGTGCGAGCAGTACTTC.

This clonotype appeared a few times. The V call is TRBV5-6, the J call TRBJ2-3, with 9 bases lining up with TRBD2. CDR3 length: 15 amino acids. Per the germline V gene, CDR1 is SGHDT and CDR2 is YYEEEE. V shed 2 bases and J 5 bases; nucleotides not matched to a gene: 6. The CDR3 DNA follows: TGTGCCAGCAGCTTTGGAGCGGGAGGCGTAGATACGCAGTATTTT. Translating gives CASSFGAGGVDTQYF. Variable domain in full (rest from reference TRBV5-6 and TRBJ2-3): DAGVTQSPTHLIKTRGQQVTLRCSPKSGHDTVSWYQQALGQGPQFIFQYYEEEERQRGNFPDRFSGHQFPNYSSELNVNALLLGDSALYLCASSFGAGGVDTQYFGPGTRLTVL.

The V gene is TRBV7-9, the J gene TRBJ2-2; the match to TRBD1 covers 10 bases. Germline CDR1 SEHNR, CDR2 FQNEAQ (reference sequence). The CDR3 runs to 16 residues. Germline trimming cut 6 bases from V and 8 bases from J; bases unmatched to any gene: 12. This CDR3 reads CASRQRQGALPGELFF. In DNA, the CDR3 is TGTGCCAGCAGACAGAGACAGGGGGCGCTTCCTGGGGAGCTGTTTTTT. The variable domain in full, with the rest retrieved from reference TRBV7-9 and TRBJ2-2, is DTGVSQNPRHKITKRGQNVTFRCDPISEHNRLYWYRQTLGQGPEFLTYFQNEAQLEKSRLLSDRFSAERPKGSFSTLEIQRTEQGDSAMYLCASRQRQGALPGELFFGEGSRLTVL.

The CDR3 DNA follows: TGCAGTGCTATCCAACTCCGGACAGATACGCAGTATTTT. Amino acids: CSAIQLRTDTQYF. The chain recombines TRBV20-1 with TRBJ2-3; D call uncertain. Trimming removed 4 bases from V and 3 bases from J, with 11 bases in between. Germline V lookup: CDR1 DFQATT, CDR2 SNEGSKA (reference sequence). This CDR3 spans 13 amino acids.

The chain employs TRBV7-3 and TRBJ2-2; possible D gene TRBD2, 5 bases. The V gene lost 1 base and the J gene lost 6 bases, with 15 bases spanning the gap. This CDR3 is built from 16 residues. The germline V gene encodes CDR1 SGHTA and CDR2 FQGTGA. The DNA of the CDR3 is TGTGCCAGCAGCTTAAGGCCGCTCGGAGGCTCCGGGGAGCTGTTTTTT. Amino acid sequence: CASSLRPLGGSGELFF. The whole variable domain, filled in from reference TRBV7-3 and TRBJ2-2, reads GAGVSQTPSNKVTEKGKYVELRCDPISGHTALYWYRQSLGQGPEFLIYFQGTGAADDSGLPNDRFFAVRPEGSVSTLKIQRTERGDSAVYLCASSLRPLGGSGELFFGEGSRLTVL.

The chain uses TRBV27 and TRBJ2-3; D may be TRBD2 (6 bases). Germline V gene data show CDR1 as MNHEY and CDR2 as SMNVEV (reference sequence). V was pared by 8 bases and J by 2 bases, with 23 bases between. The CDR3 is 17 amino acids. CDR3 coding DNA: TGTGCCAGCCGCCTTAAGGCGATCGGGAGTTACACAGATACGCAGTATTTT. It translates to CASRLKAIGSYTDTQYF.

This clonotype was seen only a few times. This chain's CDR3 is CASSPITRSGSDTGELFF. The CDR3 DNA reads TGCGCCAGCAGCCCCATAACTAGGAGCGGGAGTGACACCGGGGAGCTGTTTTTT. This chain joins TRBV5-1 and TRBJ2-2; 8 bases align to TRBD2. This CDR3 contains 18 residues. Germline assignment: CDR1 SGHRS and CDR2 YFSETQ. V shed 4 bases and J 3 bases; nucleotides not matched to a gene: 14.